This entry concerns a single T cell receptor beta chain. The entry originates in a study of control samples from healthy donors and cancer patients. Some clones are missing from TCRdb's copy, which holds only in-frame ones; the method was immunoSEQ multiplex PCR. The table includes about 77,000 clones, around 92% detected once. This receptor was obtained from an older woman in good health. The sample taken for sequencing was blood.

CDR3 coding DNA: TGCGCCAGCAGCCAAGATTCCCCAGGGACATTAAACACCATATATTTT. The encoded protein is CASSQDSPGTLNTIYF. The genes are TRBV4-3 and TRBJ1-3; maybe TRBD1 (6 bases). Looked up from germline, CDR1 is LGHNA and CDR2 is YSLEER. CDR3 length equals 16 residues. Trimming shortened V by 0 bases and J by 6 bases, and 15 bases separated the two germline ends.